This is a list of T cell receptor beta chains from one sample in a study of molecular identifiers for immune sequencing clone quantification. TCRdb ran MiXCR on the PCR reads and lists one entry per CDR3 protein. Of about 320,000 distinct CDR3 sequences in the sample, 24% were seen once. The sequenced sample consisted of naive CD8+ T cells from blood, with Jurkat cell RNA spiked in. The receptors were sampled from a human donor in good health. Some libraries in this study had Jurkat cell RNA spiked in. The CDR3 runs from the conserved cysteine through the conserved F or W. A D gene is named only where the DNA matches it firmly. Clone size is not always given. Where it is, it says once, few, many or a class for expanded clones.

clone_size: NA; d_call: NA; j_call: TRBJ2-2; v_call: TRBV4-1; cdr3_length: 15; cdr3_nt: TGCGCCAGCAGCCAAGAAGCTCTCGCTACCGGGGAGCTGTTTTTT; cdr3_aa: CASSQEALATGELFF
clone_size: many; d_call: NA; j_call: TRBJ2-1; v_call: TRBV7-2; cdr3_length: 16; cdr3_nt: TGTGCCAGCAGCTTAGTGCTAGGCCCCAAGGGCTATGAGCAGTTCTTC; cdr3_aa: CASSLVLGPKGYEQFF
clone_size: many; d_call: TRBD1; j_call: TRBJ1-5; v_call: TRBV12-3/TRBV12-4; cdr3_length: 16; cdr3_nt: TGTGCCAGCAGTAAGACCGGGACAGGGTTGTCTCAGCCCCAGCATTTT; cdr3_aa: CASSKTGTGLSQPQHF
clone_size: few; d_call: NA; j_call: TRBJ2-6; v_call: TRBV4-3; cdr3_length: 15; cdr3_nt: TGCGCCAGCAGCCAAGCCCGCTCTGGGGCCAACGTCCTGACTTTC; cdr3_aa: CASSQARSGANVLTF
clone_size: few; d_call: TRBD2; j_call: TRBJ2-5; v_call: TRBV20-1; cdr3_length: 13; cdr3_nt: TGCAGTGCGAAGACTAGCGGGACGTTAAACCAGTACTTC; cdr3_aa: CSAKTSGTLNQYF
clone_size: many; d_call: NA; j_call: TRBJ2-3; v_call: TRBV19; cdr3_length: 14; cdr3_nt: TGTGCCAGTAGTATTAACGGGGCCACAGATACGCAGTATTTT; cdr3_aa: CASSINGATDTQYF
clone_size: NA; d_call: TRBD1; j_call: TRBJ1-1; v_call: TRBV29-1; cdr3_length: 15; cdr3_nt: TGCCGCGTGTCAACTGGGCCAGGGGGTTTTGCTGACGCTTTCTTT; cdr3_aa: CRVSTGPGGFADAFF
clone_size: few; d_call: TRBD1; j_call: TRBJ2-4; v_call: TRBV19; cdr3_length: 15; cdr3_nt: TGTGCCAGTAGTATATCAGGGGGATTGCAAAACATTCAGTACTTC; cdr3_aa: CASSISGGLQNIQYF
clone_size: NA; d_call: TRBD2; j_call: TRBJ2-7; v_call: TRBV27; cdr3_length: 14; cdr3_nt: TGTGCCAGCAGTTTCAAGCGGGAGCGGTACGAGCAGTACTTC; cdr3_aa: CASSFKRERYEQYF
clone_size: few; d_call: TRBD1; j_call: TRBJ1-1; v_call: TRBV11-2; cdr3_length: 14; cdr3_nt: TGTGCCAGCAGCGACAGGGATTGGGACACTGAAGCTTTCTTT; cdr3_aa: CASSDRDWDTEAFF
clone_size: few; d_call: TRBD1; j_call: TRBJ1-1; v_call: TRBV5-4; cdr3_length: 14; cdr3_nt: TGTGCCAGCAGCTTGGAACAGGGGATGGGTGAAGCTTTCTTT; cdr3_aa: CASSLEQGMGEAFF
clone_size: few; d_call: NA; j_call: TRBJ1-1; v_call: TRBV6-5; cdr3_length: 13; cdr3_nt: TGTGCCAGTATCCCTCAGGGAGTCACTGAAGCTTTCTTT; cdr3_aa: CASIPQGVTEAFF
clone_size: few; d_call: TRBD2; j_call: TRBJ2-3; v_call: TRBV27; cdr3_length: 15; cdr3_nt: TGTGCCAGCAGTTGGCGCGGGAGGTACACAGATACGCAGTATTTT; cdr3_aa: CASSWRGRYTDTQYF
clone_size: few; d_call: TRBD1; j_call: TRBJ1-6; v_call: TRBV4-1; cdr3_length: 18; cdr3_nt: TGCGCCAGCAGCCAAGGGACAGGGGCCAGCTCCTATAATTCACCCCTCCACTTT; cdr3_aa: CASSQGTGASSYNSPLHF
clone_size: many; d_call: TRBD1; j_call: TRBJ2-2; v_call: TRBV13; cdr3_length: 16; cdr3_nt: TGTGCCAGCAGCAAGACCGGGACAGGGATGACCGGGGAGCTGTTTTTT; cdr3_aa: CASSKTGTGMTGELFF
clone_size: NA; d_call: TRBD2; j_call: TRBJ2-2; v_call: TRBV6-1; cdr3_length: 18; cdr3_nt: TGTGCCAGCAGTGAATCTTGGGGGGGACTATACAACACCGGGGAGCTGTTTTTT; cdr3_aa: CASSESWGGLYNTGELFF
clone_size: NA; d_call: NA; j_call: TRBJ2-1; v_call: TRBV7-2; cdr3_length: 11; cdr3_nt: TGTGCCAGCAATAACTACAATACGCCGTTCTTC; cdr3_aa: CASNNYNTPFF
clone_size: few; d_call: NA; j_call: TRBJ2-3; v_call: TRBV5-5; cdr3_length: 16; cdr3_nt: TGTGCCAGCAGCTTGGTTGTTGCGGGGTCCACAGATACGCAGTATTTT; cdr3_aa: CASSLVVAGSTDTQYF
clone_size: NA; d_call: NA; j_call: TRBJ2-5; v_call: TRBV3-1; cdr3_length: 13; cdr3_nt: TGTGCCAGCGAGAGTACGGGTCAAGAGACCCAGTACTTC; cdr3_aa: CASESTGQETQYF
clone_size: few; d_call: NA; j_call: TRBJ1-5; v_call: TRBV29-1; cdr3_length: 13; cdr3_nt: TGCAGCGTTCATCGGGGTCGCAATCAGCCCCAGCATTTT; cdr3_aa: CSVHRGRNQPQHF
clone_size: NA; d_call: NA; j_call: TRBJ1-1; v_call: TRBV5-6; cdr3_length: 15; cdr3_nt: TGTGAGAGCAGCTTCCGTGGCCCCGGGACCGGTGAAGCTTTCTTT; cdr3_aa: CESSFRGPGTGEAFF
clone_size: many; d_call: NA; j_call: TRBJ2-5; v_call: TRBV20-1; cdr3_length: 14; cdr3_nt: TGCAGTGCTAGGGAATGGCAGCAACAAGAGACCCAGTACTTC; cdr3_aa: CSAREWQQQETQYF
clone_size: many; d_call: TRBD1; j_call: TRBJ1-1; v_call: TRBV5-6; cdr3_length: 13; cdr3_nt: TGTGCCAGCAGCTCCGGACAGGGGGCCGAAGCTTTCTTT; cdr3_aa: CASSSGQGAEAFF
clone_size: NA; d_call: TRBD2; j_call: TRBJ2-3; v_call: TRBV9; cdr3_length: 17; cdr3_nt: TGTGCCAGCAGCGTAGGAGGAACTAGCGGGGCCACAGATACGCAGTATTTT; cdr3_aa: CASSVGGTSGATDTQYF
clone_size: many; d_call: TRBD1; j_call: TRBJ2-1; v_call: TRBV29-1; cdr3_length: 15; cdr3_nt: TGCAGCGTCCTTTTGCCGGGACAGGGGGTCCCTCGGCAGTTCTTC; cdr3_aa: CSVLLPGQGVPRQFF
clone_size: NA; d_call: NA; j_call: TRBJ2-7; v_call: TRBV6-2/TRBV6-3; cdr3_length: 12; cdr3_nt: TGTGCCAGCAGTTACCCTCTCTACGAGCAGTACTTC; cdr3_aa: CASSYPLYEQYF
clone_size: few; d_call: NA; j_call: TRBJ2-7; v_call: TRBV27; cdr3_length: 15; cdr3_nt: TGTGCCAGCAGTTTTATCGGGCGCAGTGCCTACGAGCAGTACTTC; cdr3_aa: CASSFIGRSAYEQYF
clone_size: few; d_call: NA; j_call: TRBJ2-3; v_call: TRBV4-1; cdr3_length: 11; cdr3_nt: TGCGCCAGCAGCCAAGGAGATACGCAGTATTTT; cdr3_aa: CASSQGDTQYF
clone_size: few; d_call: TRBD2; j_call: TRBJ2-3; v_call: TRBV20-1; cdr3_length: 16; cdr3_nt: TGCAGTGCTAGAAGACTAGCGGGGGGGATCACAGATACGCAGTATTTT; cdr3_aa: CSARRLAGGITDTQYF
clone_size: many; d_call: TRBD1; j_call: TRBJ1-2; v_call: TRBV5-6; cdr3_length: 13; cdr3_nt: TGTGCCAGCAGCTTGAAGGGGGCGCAGGGCTACACCTTC; cdr3_aa: CASSLKGAQGYTF
clone_size: few; d_call: TRBD2; j_call: TRBJ2-7; v_call: TRBV2; cdr3_length: 15; cdr3_nt: TGTGCCAGCAGCTATCTCCTAGCGGGATCCTACGAGCAGTACTTC; cdr3_aa: CASSYLLAGSYEQYF
clone_size: NA; d_call: NA; j_call: TRBJ2-3; v_call: TRBV7-9; cdr3_length: 17; cdr3_nt: TGTGCCAGCAGCTCGCCAGAGTTGGGCCATAGCACAGATACGCAGTATTTT; cdr3_aa: CASSSPELGHSTDTQYF
clone_size: few; d_call: NA; j_call: TRBJ2-3; v_call: TRBV11-2; cdr3_length: 13; cdr3_nt: TGTGCCAGCAGCGAGATTCGGTCAGATACGCAGTATTTT; cdr3_aa: CASSEIRSDTQYF